The 7 T cell receptor beta chains in this list originate from one sample, sequenced in a study of multiple sclerosis patients with progressive multifocal leukoencephalopathy. The time point was: roughly 12 months of natalizumab therapy. Profiled with immunoSEQ multiplex PCR; TCRdb holds only in-frame clones, not every one. The sample has under 30,000 clones, roughly 89% seen once. Sample: PBMCs, taken from a patient treated with natalizumab. These receptors were collected from a human donor with multiple sclerosis.

On this clone: One end of the junction does not line up with germline, which may come from a read error. This chain links TRBV7-8 with TRBJ2-5, with 12 bases matching TRBD2. This CDR3 comprises 11 residues. CDR1 is SGHVS, CDR2 FQNEAQ, per germline. In DNA form, the CDR3 reads TGTGCCGGCAGGACTAGCGGGGAACAGTACTTC. Amino acids: CAGRTSGEQYF.

The chain has TRBV6-1 and TRBJ2-2; D ambiguous. The V and J ends lost 6 bases and 6 bases respectively, with 8 bases between them. CDR3 length: 12 amino acids. Germline CDR1 reads MNHNS; CDR2 reads SASEGT. The CDR3: CASRALSGELFF. CDR3 DNA: TGTGCCAGCAGGGCACTATCCGGGGAGCTGTTTTTT.

V and J are TRBV7-9 and TRBJ2-5; the D is unclear. The germline V and J ends were trimmed by 4 bases and 3 bases, with 18 bases remaining between them. Germline CDR1 SEHNR, CDR2 FQNEAQ (reference sequence). The CDR3 length is 16 residues. CDR3 DNA: TGTGCCAGCAGCTCAATCCAACTTGGGCAAAAAGAGACCCAGTACTTC. Translated, it gives CASSSIQLGQKETQYF.

V usage is TRBV5-1 and J usage is TRBJ2-2; D is unclear. Germline V gives CDR1 SGHRS, CDR2 YFSETQ. Trimming left V 0 bases short and J 2 bases short, with 8 bases between. This CDR3 contains 15 residues. This CDR3 reads CASSLDFINTGELFF. DNA for the CDR3: TGCGCCAGCAGCTTGGATTTCATAAACACCGGGGAGCTGTTTTTT.

This sequence joins TRBV9 and TRBJ1-6; D gene uncertain. The CDR3 totals 12 residues. The germline V gene has CDR1 SGDLS and CDR2 YYNGEE. The ends were cut back, 3 bases at V and 14 bases at J, with 12 bases in the middle. CDR3 amino acids: CASSAEGGTLHF. The CDR3 bases are TGTGCCAGCAGCGCCGAAGGAGGGACCCTCCACTTT.

The gene calls are TRBV19 and TRBJ2-1; D unresolved. V lost 5 bases and J 4 bases, leaving 3 bases between the germline ends. Germline-derived CDR1 and CDR2 are LNHDA and SQIVND (reference sequence). The CDR3 loop spans 11 amino acids. Here the CDR3 DNA reads TGTGCCAGTAGTTTGTACAATGAGCAGTTCTTC. Translating gives CASSLYNEQFF.

The chain employs TRBV13 and TRBJ1-1; 9 nucleotides line up with TRBD1. In germline, CDR1 is PRHDT, CDR2 FYEKMQ (reference sequence). This CDR3 is built from 16 residues. The ends lost 3 bases at V and 2 bases at J; junction bases unmatched: 7. CDR3 protein: CASSLAGTGRNTEAFF. In DNA form, the CDR3 reads TGTGCCAGCAGCTTGGCCGGGACAGGGAGAAACACTGAAGCTTTCTTT.